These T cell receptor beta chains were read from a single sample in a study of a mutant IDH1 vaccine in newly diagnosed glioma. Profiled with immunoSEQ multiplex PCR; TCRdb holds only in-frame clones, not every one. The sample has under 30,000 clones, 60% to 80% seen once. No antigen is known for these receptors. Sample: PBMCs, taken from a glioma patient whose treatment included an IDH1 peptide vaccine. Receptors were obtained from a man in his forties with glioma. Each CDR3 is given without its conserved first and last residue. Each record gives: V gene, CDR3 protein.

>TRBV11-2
ASSPLETQY
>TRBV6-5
ASSLLDRNVLF
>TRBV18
ASSASYYEWGRGNQPQH
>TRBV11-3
ASSAKAGGGNTGELF
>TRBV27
ASSLGASRELF
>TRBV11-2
ASSLSQNHEQY
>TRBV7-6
ASSQTGKGSGNTIY
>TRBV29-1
SVAPGQETQY
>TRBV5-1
ASSPGTDTDTQY
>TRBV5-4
ASSLWGDEQF
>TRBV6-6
ASRGPNQPQH
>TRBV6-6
ASSGPHGAKNIQY
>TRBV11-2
ASSLLAGVPYEQY
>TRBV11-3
ASSRTAAAATQY
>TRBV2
ASSRAPGGEAF
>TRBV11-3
ASSLDQWAGELF
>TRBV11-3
ASSALRLAGNTGELF
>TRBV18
ASSRDSKNTEAF
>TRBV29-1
SAPLPGRELSTDTQY
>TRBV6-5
ASSSGASYGYT
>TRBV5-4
ASSPPGPSADTQY
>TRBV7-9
ASSPGTGGNQPQH
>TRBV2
ASSGEWLVKNIQY
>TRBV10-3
AISGDRGNQETQY
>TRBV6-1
ASSEAEAGAHEQY
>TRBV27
ASSFGGIYNEQF
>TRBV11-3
ASKSPRTSGSSYNEQF
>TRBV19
AGADPNTGELF
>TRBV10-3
AIRDREKYSGELF
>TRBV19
ASKVRGTSLRTEPQH
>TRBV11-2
ASSGGYDQPQH